This record concerns one TCR beta chain sequence. As yet, its antigen is unknown. It was with a sample-barcoded 5' primer and a J-beta primer mix that a second PCR of about 7 to 12 cycles was run. Each CDR3 protein is one row after TCRdb ran MiXCR on the 5' RACE reads. The sample contains about 620,000 distinct CDR3 sequences, approximately 21% of which appear only once. Healthy Caucasian individuals from Russia aged about 6 to 90 served as donors. The data originate from a study of blood T cells in healthy people across ages. About the research overall: Per two T cells, template switching captured roughly one barcoded beta molecule. General observations from the study: Leaving the PBMCs unsorted stopped any conclusive comparison of naive versus antigen-experienced cells. Higher diversity and more naive CD4+ cells were features of long-lived donors, compared to aged donors.

Germline CDR1 reads SQVTM; CDR2 reads ANQGSEA. The CDR3 runs to 14 residues. Source material: blood. V is TRBV29-1 and J is TRBJ2-5, with 10 bases lining up with TRBD2. The J call may be mistaken, given a closer DNA end match to TRBJ2-1. The sequence was obtained from a man between 65 and 80 years old in good health. The CDR3 here is CSVDSASGSTEQFF. The CDR3, as DNA: TGCAGCGTTGACAGCGCTAGCGGGAGCACTGAGCAGTTCTTC.